Shown below are 21 T cell receptor beta chains from a single sample sequenced in a study of T cell responses to AZD1222 COVID-19 vaccine. Libraries were prepared by immunoSEQ multiplex PCR; TCRdb keeps only in-frame clonotypes and omits some of them. Among some 180,000 clones listed, 94% were seen once. Sequencing was performed on peripheral blood, taken 28 days after the second AZD1222 dose. These receptors were collected from an adult who received the AZD1222 COVID-19 vaccine.

The V call is TRBV27, the J call TRBJ2-1; 7 bases agree with TRBD1. CDR1 MNHEY and CDR2 SMNVEV come from the germline V gene (reference sequence). After removal of 6 bases from V and 6 bases from J, the junction contained 17 bases not matched to a gene. The CDR3 runs to 17 residues. CDR3 nucleotide sequence: TGTGCCAGCAGAGTCCAGGGTGTTGCCCGACAGGGCAATGAGCAGTTCTTC. This encodes CASRVQGVARQGNEQFF.

The rearrangement links TRBV7-2 to TRBJ1-1; D gene ambiguous. Trimming took off 5 bases at V and 3 bases at J, with 16 bases between the two ends. Germline loops: CDR1 SGHTA, CDR2 FQGNSA. This CDR3 is built from 15 residues. The CDR3, as DNA: TGTGCCAGCAGCATAGTCGGAAACAGATACACTGAAGCTTTCTTT. This encodes CASSIVGNRYTEAFF.

V gene TRBV19 combines with J gene TRBJ2-2; TRBD1 might be the D (6 bases). V gave up 6 bases and J gave up 0 bases, with 8 bases separating them. This CDR3 comprises 14 residues. The germline V gene encodes CDR1 LNHDA and CDR2 SQIVND (reference sequence). The CDR3 DNA follows: TGTGCCAGTAGCAGGGGTACGAACACCGGGGAGCTGTTTTTT. It codes for CASSRGTNTGELFF. Based on the CDR3 plus reference TRBV19 and TRBJ2-2, the full variable domain is DGGITQSPKYLFRKEGQNVTLSCEQNLNHDAMYWYRQDPGQGLRLIYYSQIVNDFQKGDIAEGYSVSREKKESFPLTVTSAQKNPTAFYLCASSRGTNTGELFFGEGSRLTVL.

This chain links TRBV10-3 with TRBJ1-2; the D is unclear. Germline V lookup: CDR1 ENHRY, CDR2 SYGVKD. V shed 4 bases and J shed 2 bases, with 8 bases lying between them. The CDR3 has 13 amino acids. The CDR3 coding sequence is TGTGCCATCAGTGGGCAGACAAACTATGGCTACACCTTC. It encodes CAISGQTNYGYTF.

The genes are TRBV19 and TRBJ1-4, with TRBD1 matching 9 bases. The CDR3 covers 14 residues. Trimming took 5 bases from V and 5 from J; bases not matched to a gene: 3. Germline loops: CDR1 LNHDA, CDR2 SQIVND (reference sequence). This CDR3 reads CASSPGQGNEKLFF. The CDR3 nucleotides are TGTGCCAGTAGTCCGGGACAGGGCAATGAAAAACTGTTTTTT.

The chain is built from TRBV5-6 and TRBJ2-7; a weak D match, TRBD2 (5 bases). V was trimmed by 2 bases and J by 6 bases, leaving 12 bases between them. Germline CDR1 SGHDT, CDR2 YYEEEE. The CDR3 runs 13 residues. The CDR3 loop is CASSFFGGFEQYF. DNA for the CDR3: TGTGCCAGCAGCTTTTTCGGCGGGTTCGAGCAGTACTTC.

The chain links TRBV11-2 to TRBJ2-3; TRBD2 aligns across 9 bases. CDR1 is SGHAT, CDR2 FQNNGV, per germline. The V segment lost 5 bases and the J segment 2 bases; nucleotides outside the gene matches: 17. This CDR3 contains 19 residues. The CDR3 nucleotides are TGTGCCAGCAGCCCCGTTGGTTCGCGGGAGGGACTTTCCACAGATACGCAGTATTTT. This codes for CASSPVGSREGLSTDTQYF.

CDR3 protein: CASRLWTSGNNEQFF. CDR3 sequence (DNA): TGTGCCAGCAGACTTTGGACTAGCGGGAACAATGAGCAGTTCTTC. The rearrangement links TRBV6-5 to TRBJ2-1; 12 bases match TRBD2. This CDR3 is built from 15 residues. From germline, CDR1 is MNHEY and CDR2 SVGAGI. Losses at the gene ends were 6 bases for V and 5 bases for J; bases not matched to a gene: 5.

The V and J genes are TRBV18 and TRBJ2-2; D possibly corresponds to TRBD2 (5 bases). V lost 0 bases and J lost 6, with 5 bases in between. Per the germline V gene, CDR1 is KGHSH and CDR2 is LQKENI. This CDR3 comprises 13 residues. CDR3 protein: CASSPPEAGELFF. DNA of the CDR3: TGTGCCAGCTCACCACCGGAGGCCGGGGAGCTGTTTTTT.

The V call is TRBV28, the J call TRBJ1-6; 8 bases agree with TRBD1. The CDR3 totals 17 residues. The V gene's germline CDR1 is MDHEN and CDR2 SYDVKM. Trimming cost V 7 bases and J 1 base; bases outside gene matches: 9. The chain's CDR3 is CASNRQGRGSYNSPLHF. In DNA, the CDR3 is TGTGCCAGCAACCGACAGGGGAGGGGGTCCTATAATTCACCCCTCCACTTT. Variable domain in full (rest from reference TRBV28 and TRBJ1-6): DVKVTQSSRYLVKRTGEKVFLECVQDMDHENMFWYRQDPGLGLRLIYFSYDVKMKEKGDIPEGYSVSREKKERFSLILESASTNQTSMYLCASNRQGRGSYNSPLHFGNGTRLTVT.

The chain is built from TRBV7-2 and TRBJ2-2; 8 bases match TRBD2. Per the germline V gene, CDR1 is SGHTA and CDR2 is FQGNSA. J lost 7 bases, V lost 0 bases, and 7 bases had no gene match. The CDR3 sequence is 16 residues long. The CDR3 DNA reads as TGTGCCAGCAGCTTAGCTGGTAGCGGGGTTAGCGGGGAGCTGTTTTTT. It specifies CASSLAGSGVSGELFF.

The genes are TRBV7-9 and TRBJ1-4, with TRBD1 matching over 10 bases. Germline assignment: CDR1 SEHNR and CDR2 FQNEAQ (reference sequence). V was clipped by 3 bases and J by 0 bases; unmatched bases: 1. The CDR3 is 16 amino acids. CDR3 bases: TGTGCCAGCAGCTTCGGACAGGGGGCAACTAATGAAAAACTGTTTTTT. Encoded protein: CASSFGQGATNEKLFF. Filled out from reference TRBV7-9 and TRBJ1-4, the complete variable domain reads DTGVSQNPRHKITKRGQNVTFRCDPISEHNRLYWYRQTLGQGPEFLTYFQNEAQLEKSRLLSDRFSAERPKGSFSTLEIQRTEQGDSAMYLCASSFGQGATNEKLFFGSGTQLSVL.

The chain recombines TRBV27 with TRBJ1-5; D call uncertain. With 1 base removed from V and 4 bases from J, the gap between germline ends came to 5 bases. Looked up from germline, CDR1 is MNHEY and CDR2 is SMNVEV (reference sequence). The CDR3 covers 13 residues. In nucleotides, the CDR3 is TGTGCCAGCAGTTTATATTGGAATCAGCCCCAGCATTTT. This translates into CASSLYWNQPQHF.

This rearrangement joins TRBV9 to TRBJ1-3, with D hard to call. Looked up from germline, CDR1 is SGDLS and CDR2 is YYNGEE. CDR3 length: 15 residues. V shed 0 bases and J shed 0 bases, with 7 bases lying between them. The CDR3 is CASSVDSTSGNTIYF. CDR3 DNA sequence: TGTGCCAGCAGCGTAGACAGTACCTCTGGAAACACCATATATTTT.

The chain joins TRBV18 to TRBJ2-6, with D hard to call. The germline V and J ends were trimmed by 6 bases and 5 bases, with 11 bases remaining between them. The CDR3 is made up of 14 amino acids. The germline CDR1 and CDR2 sequences are KGHSH and LQKENI. Written as DNA, the CDR3 is TGTGCCAGCTCGGGAAATCGTAGGGCCAACGTCCTGACTTTC. Translation: CASSGNRRANVLTF.

J is TRBJ1-1 and V is TRBV7-6, with a tentative D call TRBD1 (5 bases). The V and J ends lost 4 bases and 3 bases respectively, with 6 bases between them. This CDR3 has 12 residues. Germline V lookup: CDR1 SGHVS, CDR2 FNYEAQ. In DNA form, the CDR3 reads TGTGCCAGCAGCTCGGGGCACACTGAAGCTTTCTTT. This sequence encodes CASSSGHTEAFF.

This clone was counted once. This chain links TRBV5-1 with TRBJ2-7; D is unclear. Germline V gene lookup returns CDR1 SGHRS and CDR2 YFSETQ. This CDR3 contains 16 residues. V gave up 0 bases and J gave up 0 bases, with 13 bases separating them. CDR3 amino acids: CASSLGATESSYEQYF. CDR3 bases: TGCGCCAGCAGCTTGGGGGCGACGGAGAGCTCCTACGAGCAGTACTTC. Drawing the rest from reference TRBV5-1 and TRBJ2-7, the complete variable domain is KAGVTQTPRYLIKTRGQQVTLSCSPISGHRSVSWYQQTPGQGLQFLFEYFSETQRNKGNFPGRFSGRQFSNSRSEMNVSTLELGDSALYLCASSLGATESSYEQYFGPGTRLTVT.

V usage is TRBV11-2 and J usage is TRBJ1-2; maybe TRBD1 (5 bases). V was cut by 1 base and J by 4 bases, with 13 bases left in between. The germline V gene encodes CDR1 SGHAT and CDR2 FQNNGV. The CDR3 has 15 amino acids. CDR3 DNA: TGTGCCAGCAGCTTAGGACCGGGACGGCTCTATGGCTACACCTTC. Protein product: CASSLGPGRLYGYTF.

The V gene is TRBV5-8, the J gene TRBJ1-4; D is unresolved. Germline assignment: CDR1 SGHTS and CDR2 YDEGEE. The CDR3 loop spans 15 amino acids. V was clipped by 0 bases and J by 8 bases, with 14 bases between them. The CDR3 bases are TGTGCCAGCAGCTTGGGGTGGAGAGGAGGCGAAAAACTGTTTTTT. Residues: CASSLGWRGGEKLFF.

The chain has TRBV19 and TRBJ1-5, with D possibly TRBD1 on 5 matching bases. Germline CDR1 and CDR2: LNHDA and SQIVND (reference sequence). The ends were cut back, 7 bases at V and 4 bases at J, with 14 bases in the middle. The CDR3 length is 14 residues. CDR3 in DNA: TGTGCCAGTAATTGGGGACGAGGAAATCAGCCCCAGCATTTT. Translated: CASNWGRGNQPQHF.

The J gene is TRBJ1-1, the V gene TRBV6-1; D may be TRBD1 (6 bases). Trimming pared 3 bases from V and 5 bases from J, leaving 10 bases between. Germline CDR1 reads MNHNS; CDR2 reads SASEGT. The CDR3 is 13 amino acids. The CDR3: CASSDGGWTEAFF. The CDR3, as DNA: TGTGCCAGCAGTGACGGGGGCTGGACTGAAGCTTTCTTT.